The present T cell receptor beta chain was sequenced within a study of spatial heterogeneity in lung cancer. Study findings and constraints: More often at tumor resection than at routine follow-up, ubiquitous expanded tumor TCRs were detected in the blood.

The J segment lost 6 bases and the V segment lost 2 bases, leaving 6 bases of the junction unmatched. The germline V gene encodes CDR1 LGHDT and CDR2 YNNKEL (reference sequence). CDR3 length: 15 amino acids. This clonotype was seen more than once but under ten times. The antigen remains undetermined. Time point described: sample taken at primary tumor resection. Unsorted tumor, nontumor lung tissue or cryopreserved PBMC supplied the whole RNA. A single record per CDR3 protein comes from TCRdb applying MiXCR to the 5' RACE reads. The table has tens of thousands of distinct CDR3 sequences, roughly 12% seen once.

The source was PBMCs, collected at surgery. This TCR was sampled from a male donor with early-stage non-small cell lung cancer. The chain employs TRBV3-1 and TRBJ2-3; the match to TRBD1 covers 9 bases. The CDR3 DNA follows: TGTGCCAGCAGCCAATCACAGGGGGCAAGGGATACGCAGTATTTT. Translating gives CASSQSQGARDTQYF.